Listed below are T cell receptor beta chains from one sample, sequenced in a study of regulatory dendritic cells for organ transplantation. Sequenced by immunoSEQ multiplex PCR; TCRdb stores in-frame clones only, minus some. The sample yields under 40,000 clones, around nine tenths seen once. The sequenced material came from naive CD8+ T cells from blood. These receptors originate from a human donor in good health. Each CDR3 is given with its conserved first and last residue. The order of the fields is J gene, D gene, V gene, CDR3 DNA, CDR3 protein. The D gene is left open where the match is weak.

J gene: TRBJ2-7; D gene: TRBD2; V gene: TRBV13; CDR3 DNA: TGTGCCAGCAGCCTTCGTGGACTAGCGAAAGAGCAGTACTTC; CDR3 protein: CASSLRGLAKEQYF
J gene: TRBJ2-7; D gene: TRBD2; V gene: TRBV4-3; CDR3 DNA: TGCGCCAGCAGCCAAGATGGACTAGCGGGAGGACACTACGAGCAGTACTTC; CDR3 protein: CASSQDGLAGGHYEQYF
J gene: TRBJ1-1; D gene: NA; V gene: TRBV4-1; CDR3 DNA: TGCGCCAGCAGCCAAGGTTCACCCCCTAGGACTGAAGCTTTCTTT; CDR3 protein: CASSQGSPPRTEAFF
J gene: TRBJ2-7; D gene: TRBD1; V gene: TRBV2; CDR3 DNA: TGTGCCAGCAAGGGTTGGCAGGGGGCGCGGTACGAGCAGTACTTC; CDR3 protein: CASKGWQGARYEQYF
J gene: TRBJ2-1; D gene: NA; V gene: TRBV11-2; CDR3 DNA: TGTGCCAGCAGCTTATTAAGTCCTCCCTACAATGAGCAGTTCTTC; CDR3 protein: CASSLLSPPYNEQFF
J gene: TRBJ2-1; D gene: NA; V gene: TRBV9; CDR3 DNA: TGTGCCAGCAGCGGGGACCGCAACTACAATGAGCAGTTCTTC; CDR3 protein: CASSGDRNYNEQFF
J gene: TRBJ2-7; D gene: NA; V gene: TRBV14; CDR3 DNA: TGTGCCAGCAGCCAAGTGGTGAACGAGCAGTACTTC; CDR3 protein: CASSQVVNEQYF
J gene: TRBJ1-2; D gene: NA; V gene: TRBV4-3; CDR3 DNA: TGCGCCAGCAGCCAAGGATGGGGCCCTAACTATGGCTACACCTTC; CDR3 protein: CASSQGWGPNYGYTF
J gene: TRBJ1-3; D gene: NA; V gene: TRBV28; CDR3 DNA: TGTGCCAGCAGCCGGGACGCCTTCTGGGGGGCGAAGAACACCATATATTTT; CDR3 protein: CASSRDAFWGAKNTIYF
J gene: TRBJ2-7; D gene: TRBD1; V gene: TRBV29-1; CDR3 DNA: TGCAGCGTTGTCTGGGACAGTACCTACGAGCAGTACTTC; CDR3 protein: CSVVWDSTYEQYF